This section outlines one T cell receptor beta chain sequence together with its context. Germline CDR1 LGHDT, CDR2 YNNKEL (reference sequence). V shed 5 bases and J 6 bases; nucleotides not matched to a gene: 9. There are 14 residues in the CDR3. The data were taken from a study of blood T cell repertoires in COVID-19. About the study: From T cells, B-cell-depleted T cells, or PBMCs came the material, which was cDNA or gDNA.

TCRdb's copy holds only in-frame clones and misses some; the assay was immunoSEQ multiplex PCR. The table lists around 300,000 clones, approximately 91% of them singletons. The sequence was obtained from a woman between 40 and 55 years old who had recovered from COVID-19. The chain joins TRBV3-1 (or the pseudogene TRBV3-2) to TRBJ2-5; 7 nucleotides line up with TRBD1. The sample taken for sequencing was peripheral blood. The CDR3 sequence is CASSANRGTKTQYF. The CDR3 coding sequence is TGTGCCAGCAGCGCTAACAGGGGAACCAAGACCCAGTACTTC.